One sample yielded the 22 T cell receptor beta chains listed below, sequenced in a study of early T cells in non-severe SARS-CoV-2 infection. A single record per CDR3 protein comes from TCRdb applying MiXCR to the 5' RACE reads. The sample has approximately 67,000 distinct CDR3 sequences; 11% are singletons. Source material: whole blood. Receptors were obtained from an adult who was a healthcare worker with PCR-confirmed SARS-CoV-2 infection or an uninfected control (not recorded which).

This clonotype occurred a few times. The chain recombines TRBV12-3 or TRBV12-4 with TRBJ2-7; D not resolved. CDR3 size: 13 residues. Trimming removed 5 bases at V and 3 bases at J, with 11 bases between. This CDR3 is CASSPQLRYEQYF. DNA of the CDR3: TGTGCCAGCAGTCCGCAACTCCGCTACGAGCAGTACTTC.

In its sample, this clonotype was seen many times. V and J are TRBV10-3 and TRBJ2-5; 7 positions match TRBD2. This CDR3 region has 12 residues. The germline CDR1 and CDR2 sequences are ENHRY and SYGVKD. Germline trimming cut 8 bases from V and 3 bases from J; bases unmatched to any gene: 3. CDR3 amino acids: CAISGTKETQYF. Written as DNA, the CDR3 is TGTGCCATCTCCGGGACTAAAGAGACCCAGTACTTC.

This clonotype was seen many times. J is TRBJ2-5 and V is TRBV6-1; 7 bases agree with TRBD1. The CDR3 has 14 residues. The V gene's germline CDR1 is MNHNS and CDR2 SASEGT. With 5 bases clipped from V and 4 bases from J, the junction kept 7 bases outside the gene matches. CDR3: CASSPWGQLETQYF. CDR3 coding DNA: TGTGCCAGCAGTCCATGGGGACAGCTAGAGACCCAGTACTTC.

The CDR3 protein is CASSLGSGLSYNEQFF. In DNA form, the CDR3 reads TGTGCCAGCAGCTTAGGTAGCGGCCTCTCCTACAATGAGCAGTTCTTC. The rearrangement links TRBV7-6 to TRBJ2-1; D may be TRBD2 (6 bases). This CDR3 has 16 amino acids. The V gene lost 1 base and the J gene lost 0 bases, with 10 bases spanning the gap. From germline, CDR1 is SGHVS and CDR2 FNYEAQ.

DNA of the CDR3: TGCGCCAGCAGCTGGACAGGGGGCGCAGATACGCAGTATTTT. Encoded protein: CASSWTGGADTQYF. The chain combines TRBV5-1 with TRBJ2-3, with TRBD1 matching over 11 bases. The CDR3 has 14 amino acids. Germline loops: CDR1 SGHRS, CDR2 YFSETQ. Germline trimming cut 3 bases from V and 4 bases from J; bases unmatched to any gene: 1.

This clonotype was seen at least ten times. The chain is built from TRBV10-1 and TRBJ2-1; D is perhaps TRBD2 (6 bases). The V gene's germline CDR1 is WNHNN and CDR2 SYGVQD (reference sequence). V shed 10 bases and J shed 4 bases, with 17 bases lying between them. The CDR3 extends over 14 amino acids. CDR3 in amino acids: CAKLRRDRYNEQFF. CDR3 nucleotides: TGCGCCAAGCTGAGGCGGGACCGATACAATGAGCAGTTCTTC.

The rearrangement joins TRBV7-8 to TRBJ2-1, with 8 bases lining up with TRBD1. Germline values: CDR1 SGHVS, CDR2 FQNEAQ. The length of the CDR3 is 13 residues. With V trimmed by 5 bases and J by 8 bases, 5 bases remained unmatched. For the CDR3, the DNA is TGTGCCAGCAGCCCGCGGACAGGGCATGAGCAGTTCTTC. It yields the protein CASSPRTGHEQFF.

This clonotype was seen only a few times. The chain links TRBV29-1 to TRBJ1-1; no clear D. The CDR3 extends over 10 amino acids. Germline V CDR1 and CDR2: SQVTM, ANQGSEA. V lost 7 bases to trimming and J lost 5 bases, with 8 bases between them. CDR3 DNA sequence: TGCAGCGGAACGGATACTGAAGCTTTCTTT. This translates into CSGTDTEAFF.

This clonotype was seen a handful of times. The chain recombines TRBV20-1 with TRBJ2-1, with 8 bases aligning to TRBD2. The CDR3 is 15 residues long. J lost 6 bases, V lost 6 bases, and 13 bases had no gene match. Germline-derived CDR1 and CDR2 are DFQATT and SNEGSKA (reference sequence). DNA of the CDR3: TGCAGTGCCTCTCCCCCAGCGGGGGAGGGCAATGAGCAGTTCTTC. Residues: CSASPPAGEGNEQFF.

The rearrangement links TRBV7-8 to TRBJ2-3; either TRBD1 or TRBD2 may supply D (6 bases each). The length of the CDR3 is 17 residues. Trimming pared 2 bases from V and 0 bases from J, leaving 15 bases between. Germline V gene data show CDR1 as SGHVS and CDR2 as FQNEAQ. The CDR3 loop is CASSLYGGGTSTDTQYF. CDR3 DNA: TGTGCCAGCAGCTTATATGGAGGGGGAACTAGCACAGATACGCAGTATTTT.

This clonotype has ten or more counts. The chain couples TRBV18 to TRBJ2-7; D perhaps matches TRBD2 (6 bases). Germline-derived CDR1 and CDR2 are KGHSH and LQKENI. V dropped 2 bases and J dropped 3 bases, with 11 bases sitting between them. There are 14 residues in the CDR3. The CDR3 DNA sequence: TGTGCCAGCTCACCAGAGGCGGGGTTCTACGAGCAGTACTTC. Protein: CASSPEAGFYEQYF. The full variable domain, in which reference TRBV18 and TRBJ2-7 provide the parts outside the CDR3, is NAGVMQNPRHLVRRRGQEARLRCSPMKGHSHVYWYRQLPEEGLKFMVYLQKENIIDESGMPKERFSAEFPKEGPSILRIQQVVRGDSAAYFCASSPEAGFYEQYFGPGTRLTVT.

In its sample, this clonotype was seen many times. V gene TRBV3-1 combines with J gene TRBJ2-7; 7 bases fit TRBD2. Losses at the gene ends were 4 bases for V and 0 bases for J; bases not matched to a gene: 6. The V gene's germline CDR1 is LGHDT and CDR2 YNNKEL (reference sequence). The CDR3 length is 15 residues. The DNA of the CDR3 is TGTGCCAGCAGCCCGGGGGGACTCAGCTCCTACGAGCAGTACTTC. This translates into CASSPGGLSSYEQYF.

This clonotype was seen a single time. The chain couples TRBV20-1 to TRBJ1-2; no clear D. CDR1 DFQATT and CDR2 SNEGSKA come from the germline V gene (reference sequence). This CDR3 has 14 residues. Trimming took off 3 bases at V and 0 bases at J, with 11 bases between the two ends. The CDR3 nucleotides are TGCAGTGCTAGCGTTCCGTTAGCTAACTATGGCTACACCTTC. Translation gives CSASVPLANYGYTF.

This clonotype was detected many times. The rearrangement uses TRBV5-6 and TRBJ2-4, with 9 bases matching TRBD2. Germline CDR1 reads SGHDT; CDR2 reads YYEEEE. V lost 0 bases and J lost 3; bases outside the gene matches: 4. The CDR3 runs 16 residues. DNA for the CDR3: TGTGCCAGCAGCTTGGAGGTAGCGGGGGACAAAAACATTCAGTACTTC. Protein product: CASSLEVAGDKNIQYF.

This chain uses TRBV7-2 with TRBJ1-5; D is possibly TRBD1 (6 bases). The CDR3 is made up of 14 amino acids. Between the trimmed V and J ends, which lost 1 base and 6 bases, there was a span of 10 bases. Germline CDR1 SGHTA, CDR2 FQGNSA. CDR3 DNA: TGTGCCAGCAGCTTAGGGGCACAGGGTCAGCCCCAGCATTTT. As protein: CASSLGAQGQPQHF.

The chain links TRBV9 to TRBJ2-5; 8 bases align to TRBD2. The ends lost 4 bases at V and 4 bases at J; junction bases unmatched: 9. CDR3 length equals 15 residues. Germline V CDR1 and CDR2: SGDLS, YYNGEE. The CDR3 sequence: CASSPISGKGETQYF. The CDR3 nucleotides read TGTGCCAGCAGCCCTATTAGCGGGAAAGGAGAGACCCAGTACTTC.

This clonotype appeared a few times. This chain connects TRBV28 to TRBJ2-1, with D perhaps being TRBD1 or TRBD2 (6 bases each). Trimming removed 6 bases from V and 4 bases from J, with 13 bases in between. Germline CDR1 and CDR2: MDHEN and SYDVKM. This CDR3 has 14 residues. The chain's CDR3 is CASREGESYNEQFF. The DNA of the CDR3 is TGTGCCAGCAGGGAGGGGGAGAGTTACAATGAGCAGTTCTTC.

This clonotype turned up a few times. The V call is TRBV20-1, the J call TRBJ1-1; tentatively, D is TRBD1 (6 bases). This CDR3 comprises 14 residues. The V end lost 3 bases, the J end lost 5 bases, and 16 bases lay between the germline ends. CDR1 is DFQATT and CDR2 is SNEGSKA in the germline V gene (reference sequence). The CDR3 DNA sequence: TGCAGTGCTAGTGTTATGGGGGCGCGAACTGAAGCTTTCTTT. Amino acids: CSASVMGARTEAFF.

This clonotype was picked up a small number of times. V usage is TRBV19 and J usage is TRBJ1-5; 9 bases map to TRBD1. V gave up 2 bases and J gave up 7 bases; unmatched junction bases: 9. Germline V gene lookup returns CDR1 LNHDA and CDR2 SQIVND (reference sequence). The CDR3 spans 16 residues. CDR3: CASSITGGEVLQPQHF. CDR3 DNA: TGTGCCAGTAGTATAACAGGGGGCGAGGTTCTGCAGCCCCAGCATTTT.

This clonotype was found many times. This chain uses TRBV7-9 with TRBJ2-1; no clear D. Per the germline V gene, CDR1 is SEHNR and CDR2 is FQNEAQ (reference sequence). This CDR3 has 12 residues. Trimming pared 8 bases from V and 4 bases from J, leaving 9 bases between. The CDR3 bases are TGTGCCAGCCGTCAGGAATACAATGAGCAGTTCTTC. Encoded protein: CASRQEYNEQFF.

This clonotype was observed at least ten times. This chain joins TRBV4-2 and TRBJ2-3; weak D call: TRBD2 (5 bases). Germline V gene lookup returns CDR1 LGHNA and CDR2 YNFKEQ. This CDR3 is 17 amino acids long. V dropped 0 bases and J dropped 2 bases, with 15 bases sitting between them. The CDR3 sequence: CASSQDSAGIPTDTQYF. CDR3 nucleotide sequence: TGTGCCAGCAGCCAAGATAGCGCCGGCATTCCCACAGATACGCAGTATTTT.

This clonotype was recorded many times. This chain uses TRBV29-1 with TRBJ2-1; 10 nucleotides line up with TRBD2. The CDR3 has 14 amino acids. The V gene's germline CDR1 is SQVTM and CDR2 ANQGSEA. V shed 2 bases, J shed 8 bases, and the junction held 6 bases outside the gene matches. CDR3 DNA: TGCAGCGTTGAACTAGCGGGAGAAAAGTATGAGCAGTTCTTC. Translation gives CSVELAGEKYEQFF.